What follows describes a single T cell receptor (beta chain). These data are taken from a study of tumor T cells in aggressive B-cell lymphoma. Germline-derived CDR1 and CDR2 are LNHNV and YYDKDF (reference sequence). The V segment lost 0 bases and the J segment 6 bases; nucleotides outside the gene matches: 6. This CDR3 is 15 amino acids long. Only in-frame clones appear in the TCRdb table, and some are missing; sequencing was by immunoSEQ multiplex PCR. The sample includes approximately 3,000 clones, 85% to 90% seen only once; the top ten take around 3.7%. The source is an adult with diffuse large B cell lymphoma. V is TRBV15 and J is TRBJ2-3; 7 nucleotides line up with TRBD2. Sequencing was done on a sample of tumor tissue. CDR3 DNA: TGTGCCACCAGCAGAGATCTTGGAGCGGGGGATACGCAGTATTTT. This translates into CATSRDLGAGDTQYF.